The rows below give T cell receptor beta chains drawn from one sample of a study of Ad26.COV2.S vaccination and SARS-CoV-2 variants. The data were produced by immunoSEQ multiplex PCR, yet TCRdb's version contains in-frame clones alone and is incomplete. Altogether a few hundred thousand clones are present, under 90% being singletons, with the ten largest covering nearly 7.5%. The specimen was peripheral blood, collected in a trial of Ad26.COV2.S vaccine versus placebo. These receptors all come from a person aged 18-65 years who received the Ad26.COV2.S COVID-19 vaccine or a placebo. Each CDR3 is given with its conserved first and last residue. Each record gives: CDR3 DNA, CDR3 protein, J gene, D gene, V gene, clone size. The D gene is left open where the match is weak. The listing skips clone size in some rows; elsewhere it reads once, few, many or a size class.

cdr3_nt: TGCGCCAGCAGTCTGGACCCCCCCGGCACTGAAGCTTTCTTT
cdr3_aa: CASSLDPPGTEAFF
j_call: TRBJ1-1
d_call: .
v_call: TRBV23-1
clone_size: .

cdr3_nt: TGTGCCAGCAGCCAATCAGGACTAGCGGACTACGAGCAGTACTTC
cdr3_aa: CASSQSGLADYEQYF
j_call: TRBJ2-7
d_call: TRBD2
v_call: TRBV3-1/TRBV3-2
clone_size: .

cdr3_nt: TGCAGTGCTAGTCGGGGTTGGGATTCACCCCTCCACTTT
cdr3_aa: CSASRGWDSPLHF
j_call: TRBJ1-6
d_call: .
v_call: TRBV20-1
clone_size: .

cdr3_nt: TGTGCCAGCTCAACGACCGGGGGTGGCAATCAGCCCCAGCATTTT
cdr3_aa: CASSTTGGGNQPQHF
j_call: TRBJ1-5
d_call: .
v_call: TRBV18
clone_size: .

cdr3_nt: TGTGCCAGCAGCCCGCAGGGTTGGGAGCAGTACTTC
cdr3_aa: CASSPQGWEQYF
j_call: TRBJ2-7
d_call: .
v_call: TRBV7-8
clone_size: .

cdr3_nt: TGTGCCAGCAGCGTAGATTGGTCAGCTGGAAACACCATATATTTT
cdr3_aa: CASSVDWSAGNTIYF
j_call: TRBJ1-3
d_call: .
v_call: TRBV9
clone_size: .

cdr3_nt: TGTGCCAGCAGTTTCGTCATTGGAGGGGGAGGCGAGCAGTTCTTC
cdr3_aa: CASSFVIGGGGEQFF
j_call: TRBJ2-1
d_call: .
v_call: TRBV27
clone_size: .

cdr3_nt: TGTGCCAGCAGTTCCGGACACTACGTAGAGACCCAGTACTTC
cdr3_aa: CASSSGHYVETQYF
j_call: TRBJ2-5
d_call: .
v_call: TRBV27
clone_size: .

cdr3_nt: TGTGCCAGTCAGACGGGACGGCATCTTAACTATGGCTACACCTTC
cdr3_aa: CASQTGRHLNYGYTF
j_call: TRBJ1-2
d_call: .
v_call: TRBV7-2
clone_size: .

cdr3_nt: TGTGCCAGCAGTGAAAGTCGGGGAGACACCGGGGAGCTGTTTTTT
cdr3_aa: CASSESRGDTGELFF
j_call: TRBJ2-2
d_call: .
v_call: TRBV25-1
clone_size: .

cdr3_nt: TGCGCCAGCACGTCTCTGGGGGCTACGTACAATGAGCAGTTCTTC
cdr3_aa: CASTSLGATYNEQFF
j_call: TRBJ2-1
d_call: .
v_call: TRBV5-1
clone_size: .

cdr3_nt: TGTGCCAGCCGCGGGACAGGGGGCTCCTCCCAGGGGGAGCAGTACTTC
cdr3_aa: CASRGTGGSSQGEQYF
j_call: TRBJ2-7
d_call: TRBD1
v_call: TRBV5-4
clone_size: .

cdr3_nt: TGTGCCAGCAGCTTGCAGGGATTTTATGGCTACACCTTC
cdr3_aa: CASSLQGFYGYTF
j_call: TRBJ1-2
d_call: .
v_call: TRBV7-2
clone_size: .

cdr3_nt: TGCGCCAGCAGCTTGAGTTGGACAGGGGGCACAGATACGCAGTATTTT
cdr3_aa: CASSLSWTGGTDTQYF
j_call: TRBJ2-3
d_call: TRBD1
v_call: TRBV5-1
clone_size: .

cdr3_nt: TGTGCCACCAGCAGAGTTTTCCCTGGAAACACCATATATTTT
cdr3_aa: CATSRVFPGNTIYF
j_call: TRBJ1-3
d_call: .
v_call: TRBV15
clone_size: .

cdr3_nt: TGTGCCAGCAGTTATTGGGGAGACAGTAACTATGGCTACACCTTC
cdr3_aa: CASSYWGDSNYGYTF
j_call: TRBJ1-2
d_call: .
v_call: TRBV6-5
clone_size: .

cdr3_nt: TGTGCCAGCAGTAAGGGGGGGCCGGGTTCCTATAATTCACCCCTCCACTTT
cdr3_aa: CASSKGGPGSYNSPLHF
j_call: TRBJ1-6
d_call: .
v_call: TRBV2
clone_size: .

cdr3_nt: TGTGCCAGCAGCTTGATTCCCAGTACCTTCTTCACCTATGGCTACACCTTC
cdr3_aa: CASSLIPSTFFTYGYTF
j_call: TRBJ1-2
d_call: .
v_call: TRBV5-8
clone_size: .

cdr3_nt: TGTGCCAGCAGATCCAACAGGGGCTCTTTCTTT
cdr3_aa: CASRSNRGSFF
j_call: TRBJ1-1
d_call: TRBD1
v_call: TRBV27
clone_size: .

cdr3_nt: TGTGCCAGCAGCTTGGGGGAGCCACCTTATGGCTACACCTTC
cdr3_aa: CASSLGEPPYGYTF
j_call: TRBJ1-2
d_call: .
v_call: TRBV5-5
clone_size: .

cdr3_nt: TGCGCCAGCAGCTTGGGAGCGGGTCGGGAGACCCAGTACTTC
cdr3_aa: CASSLGAGRETQYF
j_call: TRBJ2-5
d_call: .
v_call: TRBV5-1
clone_size: .

cdr3_nt: TGTGCCTGCCGGACCCAGAACACTGAAGCTTTCTTT
cdr3_aa: CACRTQNTEAFF
j_call: TRBJ1-1
d_call: .
v_call: TRBV2
clone_size: .

cdr3_nt: TGTGCCAGCAGTCAACAGGGGGCCTATGGCTACACCTTC
cdr3_aa: CASSQQGAYGYTF
j_call: TRBJ1-2
d_call: TRBD1
v_call: TRBV27
clone_size: .

cdr3_nt: TGTGCCAGCAGGACAGGGGCAAACAATCAGCCCCAGCATTTT
cdr3_aa: CASRTGANNQPQHF
j_call: TRBJ1-5
d_call: TRBD1
v_call: TRBV6-5
clone_size: many

cdr3_nt: TGCGCCAGCAGCTCAGCGATCTCTGGGGCCAACGTCCTGACTTTC
cdr3_aa: CASSSAISGANVLTF
j_call: TRBJ2-6
d_call: .
v_call: TRBV5-1
clone_size: .

cdr3_nt: TGCGCCAGCAGCCAAGACTCAGGGGATACGCAGTATTTT
cdr3_aa: CASSQDSGDTQYF
j_call: TRBJ2-3
d_call: .
v_call: TRBV4-3
clone_size: .

cdr3_nt: TGTGCCAGCAAAAAAGGAGGGGGCAGGACAGATACGCAGTATTTT
cdr3_aa: CASKKGGGRTDTQYF
j_call: TRBJ2-3
d_call: .
v_call: TRBV7-6
clone_size: .

cdr3_nt: TGTGCCAGTAGTATCGGAGATTCCCCCGCGGTAGAGCAGTACTTC
cdr3_aa: CASSIGDSPAVEQYF
j_call: TRBJ2-7
d_call: .
v_call: TRBV19
clone_size: .

cdr3_nt: TGTGCCAGCAGACGGACAGCCACGAGCTCCTATAATTCACCCCTCCACTTT
cdr3_aa: CASRRTATSSYNSPLHF
j_call: TRBJ1-6
d_call: .
v_call: TRBV7-9
clone_size: .

cdr3_nt: TGTGCCAGCAGTGATGACGGAGGCAAACTGTTTTTT
cdr3_aa: CASSDDGGKLFF
j_call: TRBJ1-4
d_call: .
v_call: TRBV6-1
clone_size: .

cdr3_nt: TGTGCCAGCAGTGAAAGGGCGCCGGGGGGGATCACAGATACGCAGTATTTT
cdr3_aa: CASSERAPGGITDTQYF
j_call: TRBJ2-3
d_call: TRBD2
v_call: TRBV2
clone_size: .

cdr3_nt: TGCAGCGTTGCGGTGCCGGGGGACATTCAGTACTTC
cdr3_aa: CSVAVPGDIQYF
j_call: TRBJ2-4
d_call: .
v_call: TRBV29-1
clone_size: .

cdr3_nt: TGCGCCAGCACGACCCGGACTAGCGAGAGCACAGATACGCAGTATTTT
cdr3_aa: CASTTRTSESTDTQYF
j_call: TRBJ2-3
d_call: TRBD2
v_call: TRBV10-1
clone_size: .

cdr3_nt: TGCGCCAGCAGCAACCCCAGGACAGGGAAGAACACTGAAGCTTTCTTT
cdr3_aa: CASSNPRTGKNTEAFF
j_call: TRBJ1-1
d_call: TRBD1
v_call: TRBV4-1
clone_size: once

cdr3_nt: TGTGCCAGCAGCCCTCGACTAGCGAGTAACAATGAGCAGTTCTTC
cdr3_aa: CASSPRLASNNEQFF
j_call: TRBJ2-1
d_call: TRBD2
v_call: TRBV11-3
clone_size: .

cdr3_nt: TGTGCCAGTAGTACAGCGGGATGGTCAATTTTTGCAGATACGCAGTATTTT
cdr3_aa: CASSTAGWSIFADTQYF
j_call: TRBJ2-3
d_call: TRBD2
v_call: TRBV19
clone_size: .

cdr3_nt: TGTGCCAGCAGCCTCGGGACTAGCGCCGACAATGAGCAGTTCTTC
cdr3_aa: CASSLGTSADNEQFF
j_call: TRBJ2-1
d_call: TRBD2
v_call: TRBV7-3
clone_size: .

cdr3_nt: TGTGCCAGCAGCCCTGGACGGGCCAGCACCTACGAGCAGTACTTC
cdr3_aa: CASSPGRASTYEQYF
j_call: TRBJ2-7
d_call: .
v_call: TRBV7-2
clone_size: .

cdr3_nt: TGCGCCAGCAGCTTGGAGGGGCCTGGGGCCAACGTCCTGACTTTC
cdr3_aa: CASSLEGPGANVLTF
j_call: TRBJ2-6
d_call: .
v_call: TRBV5-1
clone_size: .

cdr3_nt: TGTGCCAGCAGCCACAGCGCTAATATAGTTGAAAAACTGTTTTTT
cdr3_aa: CASSHSANIVEKLFF
j_call: TRBJ1-4
d_call: .
v_call: TRBV14
clone_size: .

cdr3_nt: TGTGCCGTCAACAGGGGGTTTAACTATGGCTACACCTTC
cdr3_aa: CAVNRGFNYGYTF
j_call: TRBJ1-2
d_call: TRBD1
v_call: TRBV28
clone_size: few

cdr3_nt: TGTGCCATCAGTCCCCCCCGGGCCGGTAACTATGGCTACACCTTC
cdr3_aa: CAISPPRAGNYGYTF
j_call: TRBJ1-2
d_call: .
v_call: TRBV10-3
clone_size: .

cdr3_nt: TGTGCCAGCACTCCCCTAGCGGGAGGTGGGAATGAGCAGTTCTTC
cdr3_aa: CASTPLAGGGNEQFF
j_call: TRBJ2-1
d_call: TRBD2
v_call: TRBV6-5
clone_size: .

cdr3_nt: TGTGCCAGCTCACCACTTTCCCCTCGTGAGACCCAGTACTTC
cdr3_aa: CASSPLSPRETQYF
j_call: TRBJ2-5
d_call: .
v_call: TRBV18
clone_size: .

cdr3_nt: TGTGCTAGTGGTTTGGTTCGGACAGGTTTGGCCGGGGAGCTGTTTTTT
cdr3_aa: CASGLVRTGLAGELFF
j_call: TRBJ2-2
d_call: TRBD1
v_call: TRBV12-5
clone_size: .

cdr3_nt: TGTGCCAGCACCCAGACAGTCCCCGGGGATTCACCCCTCCACTTT
cdr3_aa: CASTQTVPGDSPLHF
j_call: TRBJ1-6
d_call: .
v_call: TRBV6-6
clone_size: .

cdr3_nt: TGTGCCAGCAGCCAGGGACTAGCGGGGTCGACGCAGTATTTT
cdr3_aa: CASSQGLAGSTQYF
j_call: TRBJ2-3
d_call: TRBD2
v_call: TRBV7-9
clone_size: .

cdr3_nt: TGTGCCAGCTCACCCTATAGGACAGGGACTGGAAACACCATATATTTT
cdr3_aa: CASSPYRTGTGNTIYF
j_call: TRBJ1-3
d_call: TRBD1
v_call: TRBV18
clone_size: .

cdr3_nt: TGTGCCAGCAGCTCCGCCGGTTCAGGGGTCTACGAGCAGTACTTC
cdr3_aa: CASSSAGSGVYEQYF
j_call: TRBJ2-7
d_call: .
v_call: TRBV5-4
clone_size: .

cdr3_nt: TGCGCCAGCAGCCAAGTTTTGAACACTGAAGCTTTCTTT
cdr3_aa: CASSQVLNTEAFF
j_call: TRBJ1-1
d_call: .
v_call: TRBV4-3
clone_size: .

cdr3_nt: TGTGCCAGCACCACCGGACAGTTGGAAGCTTTCTTT
cdr3_aa: CASTTGQLEAFF
j_call: TRBJ1-1
d_call: .
v_call: TRBV7-3
clone_size: .

cdr3_nt: TGTGCCAGCAGCCCCCCCCGGAGGGCGCGGGAGGGGGTTGTCAACGCCCAGTACTTC
cdr3_aa: CASSPPRRAREGVVNAQYF
j_call: TRBJ2-5
d_call: TRBD2
v_call: TRBV13
clone_size: .

cdr3_nt: TGTGCCAGCAGTTCGATGGACAGGGCGAAGACCCAGTACTTC
cdr3_aa: CASSSMDRAKTQYF
j_call: TRBJ2-5
d_call: TRBD1
v_call: TRBV27
clone_size: few

cdr3_nt: TGTGCCAGCAGCCCTACTGTATCCCGCCGGCTGTTTTTT
cdr3_aa: CASSPTVSRRLFF
j_call: TRBJ1-4
d_call: .
v_call: TRBV7-6
clone_size: .

cdr3_nt: TGCGCCAGCAGCTTGCAGGCGGTTGGTACTGAAGCTTTCTTT
cdr3_aa: CASSLQAVGTEAFF
j_call: TRBJ1-1
d_call: .
v_call: TRBV5-1
clone_size: .

cdr3_nt: TGTGCCAGCAGCCAGACGGACAGGGGCTATGGCTACACCTTC
cdr3_aa: CASSQTDRGYGYTF
j_call: TRBJ1-2
d_call: TRBD1
v_call: TRBV4-2
clone_size: .

cdr3_nt: TGTGCCAGCAGGCCGGGCCCCTCGACTTCCCAGTACTTC
cdr3_aa: CASRPGPSTSQYF
j_call: TRBJ2-7
d_call: .
v_call: TRBV6-5
clone_size: once

cdr3_nt: TGTGCCAGCAGCGGGCTACAGGGAAACTACGAGCAGTACTTC
cdr3_aa: CASSGLQGNYEQYF
j_call: TRBJ2-7
d_call: .
v_call: TRBV6-2/TRBV6-3
clone_size: .

cdr3_nt: TGCGCCAGCAGCCTCGGGACATTAAGTGAAAAACTGTTTTTT
cdr3_aa: CASSLGTLSEKLFF
j_call: TRBJ1-4
d_call: .
v_call: TRBV5-1
clone_size: .